Here is one T cell receptor beta chain with its context. Data came from immunoSEQ multiplex PCR; TCRdb stores just in-frame clones and leaves some out. The table has about 820,000 clones, roughly 92% seen once; the top ten hold nearly 25%. These data are taken from a study of shared clonotypes between healthy human individuals. The germline gives CDR1 SNHLY, CDR2 FYNNEI. The CDR3 has 14 amino acids. Deletions cut 8 bases from V and 2 bases from J, with 13 bases between. Terminally differentiated effector memory CD45RA+ cells were left out of the naive CD8 fraction, which was CD45RO-negative and positively selected for CCR7.

The clonotype originates from a man aged 25 to 40 in good health. This sequence joins TRBV2 and TRBJ2-1; either TRBD1 or TRBD2 may fit D (5 bases each). Source material: naive CD8+ T cells sorted from blood. Written as DNA, the CDR3 is TGTGCCAGCGGGGACGCCAGCGCCTACAATGAGCAGTTCTTC. It specifies CASGDASAYNEQFF.